These T cell receptor beta chains were read from a single sample in a study of regulatory T cells in long-lasting Graves disease. TCRdb re-called the multiplex PCR reads with MiXCR, one entry per CDR3 protein. The data hold more than 350,000 distinct CDR3 sequences, with 14% to 15% observed a single time. Separately, the same data were catalogued under a study of T cells in Graves' hyperthyroidism and ophthalmopathy.

The sequencing here drew on peripheral blood mononuclear cells (PBMCs), taken at new diagnosis, from a patient treated with antithyroid drugs. The receptors were sampled from a woman in her twenties or thirties with Graves disease. Both conserved end residues are part of each CDR3. The D gene is left open where the match is weak. A clone size is listed for some rows: how often the clone was seen (once, few, many), or a class if it is expanded.

>TRBJ2-7|.|TRBV20-1|TRBD2
TGCAGTGCTAAGCGGGAGGGATCCTTTTTCTACGAGCAGTACTTC
CSAKREGSFFYEQYF
>TRBJ2-5|few|TRBV4-2|.
TGTGCCAGCAGCCAAGGGGAATTTCGAGCGGAGTCGGGAGAGACCCAGTACTTC
CASSQGEFRAESGETQYF
>TRBJ2-1|few|TRBV30|.
TGTGCCTGGAGTGTTGGGAGGGGGGGATCCTACAATGAGCAGTTCTTC
CAWSVGRGGSYNEQFF
>TRBJ2-4|.|TRBV5-4|TRBD1
TGTGCCAGCAGCACGACAGGGTGGTTAGCCAAAAACATTCAGTACTTC
CASSTTGWLAKNIQYF
>TRBJ2-3|many|TRBV11-2|TRBD2
TGTGCCAGCAGCCCCCGACTAGCGGGTACGCAGTATTTT
CASSPRLAGTQYF
>TRBJ1-2|many|TRBV28|.
TGTGCCAGCAGTTTAGCACAGGCCTACAACTATGGCTACACCTTC
CASSLAQAYNYGYTF
>TRBJ2-1|few|TRBV7-2|.
TGTGCCAGCAGCTTAGGGGGTGGGGGGCGCCCCTACAATGAGCAGTTCTTC
CASSLGGGGRPYNEQFF
>TRBJ2-3|many|TRBV5-1|.
TGCGCCAGCAGCTTGGGGACAGCCACTAGCACAGATACGCAGTATTTT
CASSLGTATSTDTQYF
>TRBJ1-1|many|TRBV6-1|.
TGTGCCAGCAGTGAAGAGGGGGGGAACACTGAAGCTTTCTTT
CASSEEGGNTEAFF
>TRBJ1-3|few|TRBV29-1|.
TGCAGCGTTGTAAGGCGACAGCACTCTGGAAACACCATATATTTT
CSVVRRQHSGNTIYF
>TRBJ2-1|.|TRBV28|TRBD2
TGTGCCAGCAGTCCACCCGGGACTAGCGGGAGGGCCCGACAGTTCTTC
CASSPPGTSGRARQFF
>TRBJ2-2|.|TRBV6-5|TRBD2
TGTGCCAGCAGTTACTCGAGAGCTAGCGGGAATGGGGAGCTGTTTTTT
CASSYSRASGNGELFF
>TRBJ2-1|many|TRBV20-1|.
TGCAGTGCTAGAGTGCCGGGAGACTACAATGAGCAGTTCTTC
CSARVPGDYNEQFF
>TRBJ2-3|few|TRBV20-1|TRBD2
TGCAGTGCTAGGGGGACTAGCGGGAAAGATACGCAGTATTTT
CSARGTSGKDTQYF
>TRBJ1-2|few|TRBV12-3/TRBV12-4|.
TGTGCCAGCAGTCTAGGGGGGGCCGGCTACACCTTC
CASSLGGAGYTF
>TRBJ2-7|few|TRBV4-2|.
TGTGCCAGCAGCCAAACACCGGGTGGAGGCTACGAGCAGTACTTC
CASSQTPGGGYEQYF
>TRBJ2-2|.|TRBV19|TRBD2
TGTGCCAGTAGTATTTCAGCGGGGACCGGGGAGCTGTTTTTT
CASSISAGTGELFF
>TRBJ1-2|many|TRBV11-2|.
TGTGCCAGCAGCTTAGTAGACGACAGAAGTTATGGCTACACCTTC
CASSLVDDRSYGYTF
>TRBJ2-7|many|TRBV28|.
TGTGCCAGCAGTTTATGGGGGGGTGAAGGGTACTACGAGCAGTACTTC
CASSLWGGEGYYEQYF
>TRBJ2-1|many|TRBV5-1|.
TGCGCCAGCAGCTCAGGGTTAATCAATGAGCAGTTCTTC
CASSSGLINEQFF
>TRBJ1-5|.|TRBV2|TRBD1
TGTGCCAGCAGTCCGGGACAGGGGGCGAGTCAGCCCCAGCATTTT
CASSPGQGASQPQHF
>TRBJ2-3|.|TRBV10-2|.
TGCGCCAGCAGTCCAGTTGGGCGGCTCACAGATACGCAGTATTTT
CASSPVGRLTDTQYF
>TRBJ2-7|.|TRBV29-1|.
TGCAGCGTGTTGACGGCCGCGACCTACGAGCAGTACTTC
CSVLTAATYEQYF
>TRBJ2-7|many|TRBV7-8|.
TGTGCCAGCAGCAGCCGGGTCTCCTACGAGCAGTACTTC
CASSSRVSYEQYF
>TRBJ1-1|.|TRBV20-1|.
TGCAGTGCCGTTACAGGGTTTAACACTGAAGCTTTCTTT
CSAVTGFNTEAFF
>TRBJ2-7|few|TRBV6-1|TRBD2
TGTGCCAGCGCCGGGACTAGAGCCTACGAGCAGTACTTC
CASAGTRAYEQYF
>TRBJ1-5|many|TRBV6-2/TRBV6-3|.
TGTGCCAGCGTCCCGTGGGGCAATCAGCCCCAGCATTTT
CASVPWGNQPQHF